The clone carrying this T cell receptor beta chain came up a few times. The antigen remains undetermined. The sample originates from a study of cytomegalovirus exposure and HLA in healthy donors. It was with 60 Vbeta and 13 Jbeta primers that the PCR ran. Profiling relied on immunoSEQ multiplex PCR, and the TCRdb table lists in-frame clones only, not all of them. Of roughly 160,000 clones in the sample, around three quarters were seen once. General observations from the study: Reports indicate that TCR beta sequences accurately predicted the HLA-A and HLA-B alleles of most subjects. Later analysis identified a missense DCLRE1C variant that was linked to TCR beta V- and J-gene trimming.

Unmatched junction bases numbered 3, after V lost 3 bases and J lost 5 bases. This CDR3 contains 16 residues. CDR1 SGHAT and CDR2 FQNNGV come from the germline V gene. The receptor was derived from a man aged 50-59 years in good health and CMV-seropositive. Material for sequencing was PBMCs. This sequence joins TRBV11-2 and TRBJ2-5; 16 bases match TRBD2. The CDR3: CASSLGLAGGRETQYF. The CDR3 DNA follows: TGTGCCAGCAGCTTGGGACTAGCGGGGGGGCGTGAGACCCAGTACTTC. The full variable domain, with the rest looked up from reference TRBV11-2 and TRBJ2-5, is EAGVAQSPRYKIIEKRQSVAFWCNPISGHATLYWYQQILGQGPKLLIQFQNNGVVDDSQLPKDRFSAERLKGVDSTLKIQPAKLEDSAVYLCASSLGLAGGRETQYFGPGTRLLVL.